Shown below are 23 T cell receptor beta chains from a single sample sequenced in a study of blood T cell repertoires in COVID-19. Sequencing was performed with immunoSEQ multiplex PCR; in TCRdb, only in-frame clones are kept and a portion is missing. The profile shows roughly 150,000 clones, roughly 80% of them singletons. The sequencing sample was made of PBMCs or T cells enriched from blood (not recorded which). These receptors all stem from a woman aged 60 to 75 who had recovered from COVID-19.

J is TRBJ1-1 and V is TRBV29-1; 12 bases map to TRBD1. J was trimmed by 9 bases and V by 3 bases; bases with no gene match: 5. Germline CDR1 and CDR2: SQVTM and ANQGSEA. The CDR3 length is 13 residues. The CDR3 reads CSVEGTGGAQAFF. In DNA form, the CDR3 reads TGCAGCGTTGAGGGGACAGGGGGCGCGCAAGCTTTCTTT.

The rearrangement uses TRBV19 and TRBJ1-6; 7 bases agree with TRBD1. Trimming cost V 5 bases and J 7 bases; bases outside gene matches: 5. Germline lookup yields CDR1 LNHDA and CDR2 SQIVND (reference sequence). The CDR3 spans 14 residues. CDR3: CASSFPGQNSPLHF. CDR3 coding DNA: TGTGCCAGTAGTTTCCCGGGACAGAATTCACCCCTCCACTTT.

The CDR3 is CASSQGDSQETQYF. CDR3 DNA: TGTGCCAGCAGCCAAGGGGACTCCCAAGAGACCCAGTACTTC. V is TRBV4-2 and J is TRBJ2-5, with D maybe TRBD2 (6 bases). This CDR3 is built from 14 residues. Germline loops: CDR1 LGHNA, CDR2 YNFKEQ. V shed 1 base and J shed 1 base, with 7 bases lying between them.

This chain connects TRBV12-5 to TRBJ2-1; 11 nucleotides agree with TRBD2. The germline CDR1 and CDR2 sequences are LGHNT and FRNRAP. V gave up 4 bases and J gave up 3 bases; unmatched junction bases: 11. This CDR3 is built from 18 residues. In nucleotides, the CDR3 is TGTGCTAGTGGTTCCCCCCCCAAGACTAGCGGGGACTACAATGAGCAGTTCTTC. Encoded protein: CASGSPPKTSGDYNEQFF.

The chain's CDR3 is CASSLGSYSGNTIYF. CDR3 nucleotides: TGTGCCAGCAGCCTGGGCAGCTACTCTGGAAACACCATATATTTT. The gene calls are TRBV11-2 and TRBJ1-3; unclear D gene. This CDR3 contains 15 residues. V was cut by 5 bases and J by 0 bases, with 11 bases left in between. Germline CDR1 is SGHAT and CDR2 is FQNNGV.

The J gene is TRBJ2-3, the V gene TRBV4-1, with 7 positions matching TRBD2. V lost 1 base to trimming and J lost 6 bases; unmatched junction nucleotides: 4. This CDR3 has 14 residues. The germline V gene has CDR1 MGHRA and CDR2 YSYEKL. CDR3 region: CASSQGGGYDTQYF. CDR3 bases: TGCGCCAGCAGCCAAGGGGGGGGGTACGATACGCAGTATTTT.

The chain couples TRBV12-3 or TRBV12-4 to TRBJ1-1; 8 bases agree with TRBD1. The CDR3 covers 12 residues. Trimming at V came to 10 bases and at J to 4 bases, leaving 5 bases not matched to a gene. CDR3 protein: CATFTGGTEAFF. CDR3 nucleotide sequence: TGTGCCACCTTTACAGGGGGCACTGAAGCTTTCTTT.

The gene calls are TRBV27 and TRBJ1-2; maybe TRBD1 (6 bases). This CDR3 region has 13 residues. The germline V gene encodes CDR1 MNHEY and CDR2 SMNVEV (reference sequence). Trimming shortened V by 3 bases and J by 4 bases, and 9 bases separated the two germline ends. The CDR3 region has the DNA TGTGCCAGCAGTTTGGGCAGGGGCTATGGCTACACCTTC. Translation: CASSLGRGYGYTF.

CDR3 protein: CASSLWAAADTQYF. The CDR3, as DNA: TGTGCCAGCAGCTTATGGGCAGCGGCAGATACGCAGTATTTT. This chain uses TRBV7-6 with TRBJ2-3, with TRBD2 as a possible D gene (5 bases). Germline V gene lookup returns CDR1 SGHVS and CDR2 FNYEAQ. V dropped 2 bases and J dropped 4 bases, with 10 bases sitting between them. The CDR3 is 14 residues long.

The chain links TRBV5-4 to TRBJ1-1, with 10 bases matching TRBD1. The V segment lost 4 bases and the J segment 0 bases; nucleotides outside the gene matches: 6. CDR3 size: 16 residues. Germline lookup yields CDR1 SGHNT and CDR2 YYREEE (reference sequence). Written as DNA, the CDR3 is TGTGCCAGCAGCACGGGACAGGGGAAAATGAACACTGAAGCTTTCTTT. Its translation is CASSTGQGKMNTEAFF.

J is TRBJ1-1 and V is TRBV24-1, with no clear D. Between the trimmed V and J ends, which lost 3 bases and 3 bases, there was a span of 16 bases. Germline CDR1 is KGHDR and CDR2 is SFDVKD. CDR3 length: 16 amino acids. This CDR3 is CATSDHGFLVDTEAFF. The CDR3, as DNA: TGTGCCACCAGTGATCACGGTTTTCTGGTGGACACTGAAGCTTTCTTT.

V gene TRBV9 combines with J gene TRBJ2-5, with D possibly being TRBD1 (6 bases). V lost 0 bases to trimming and J lost 2 bases, with 8 bases between them. Germline CDR1 and CDR2: SGDLS and YYNGEE. The CDR3 contains 14 residues. As DNA, the CDR3 is TGTGCCAGCAGCGTAGGCCAGGGGCAAGAGACCCAGTACTTC. This encodes CASSVGQGQETQYF.

The CDR3 region is CAIRAGTGSEAGGYTF. The CDR3, as DNA: TGTGCCATCAGGGCCGGGACAGGGTCGGAGGCCGGGGGCTACACCTTC. V and J are TRBV10-3 and TRBJ1-2; 9 bases align to TRBD1. The V gene's germline CDR1 is ENHRY and CDR2 SYGVKD. V lost 6 bases to trimming and J lost 8 bases; unmatched junction nucleotides: 16. This CDR3 is 16 amino acids long.

Here the CDR3 DNA reads TGTGCCAGGGGGGGACGAGGAGAGACCCAGTACTTC. Its protein product is CARGGRGETQYF. The V and J genes are TRBV7-5 and TRBJ2-5; the table's D call of TRBD2 was not tested on the DNA. TRBV7-5 is an annotated pseudogene. The CDR3 is 12 residues long.

This clone came up once. The chain has TRBV27 and TRBJ2-1, with 11 nucleotides matching TRBD2. The CDR3 length is 15 residues. The trim removed 8 bases at V and 4 bases at J, leaving 7 bases unmatched. Germline CDR1 is MNHEY and CDR2 is SMNVEV (reference sequence). CDR3: CASGSIAGGYNEQFF. DNA of the CDR3: TGTGCCAGCGGGTCGATAGCGGGGGGGTACAATGAGCAGTTCTTC.

This rearrangement joins TRBV5-1 to TRBJ2-3, with 7 bases fitting TRBD2. The CDR3 is 17 residues long. From germline, CDR1 is SGHRS and CDR2 YFSETQ. J lost 0 bases, V lost 4 bases, and 11 bases had no gene match. CDR3 loop: CASSTTAGVTSTDTQYF. CDR3 nucleotide sequence: TGCGCCAGCAGCACCACCGCGGGGGTTACTAGCACAGATACGCAGTATTTT.

The chain has TRBV4-2 and TRBJ2-1; D may be TRBD2 (5 bases). Trimming removed 1 base from V and 10 bases from J, with 11 bases in between. There are 13 residues in the CDR3. CDR1 and CDR2 (germline): LGHNA, YNFKEQ. CDR3 residues: CASSQVLEREQFF. CDR3 sequence (DNA): TGTGCCAGCAGCCAAGTGCTTGAGCGGGAGCAGTTCTTC.

The gene calls are TRBV11-2 and TRBJ1-1; D remains unclear. The germline V gene encodes CDR1 SGHAT and CDR2 FQNNGV. This CDR3 is 17 amino acids long. Between the trimmed V and J ends, which lost 3 bases and 0 bases, there was a span of 17 bases. DNA for the CDR3: TGTGCCAGCAGCTTTGGGAGTCCACCCCCCATGAACACTGAAGCTTTCTTT. Encoded protein: CASSFGSPPPMNTEAFF.

With respect to this clone: The junction shows a germline mismatch at one end, possibly a read error. The genes are TRBV6-1 and TRBJ2-3; weak D call: TRBD2 (5 bases). This CDR3 spans 15 amino acids. Germline assignment: CDR1 MNHNS and CDR2 SASEGT. The CDR3 region is CASREARESADTQYF. As DNA, the CDR3 is TGTGCCAGCAGAGAAGCCCGGGAAAGCGCAGATACGCAGTATTTT.

The V gene is TRBV19, the J gene TRBJ1-5; a weak D match, TRBD1 (6 bases). The CDR3 sequence is 13 residues long. Germline CDR1 reads LNHDA; CDR2 reads SQIVND (reference sequence). Trimming cost V 6 bases and J 3 bases, with 9 bases left between them. CDR3 protein: CASRGQLNQPQHF. CDR3 DNA sequence: TGTGCCAGTAGAGGACAGCTCAATCAGCCCCAGCATTTT.

This sequence joins TRBV7-6 and TRBJ2-5; D not resolved. V gave up 5 bases and J gave up 2 bases, with 3 bases separating them. The germline V gene has CDR1 SGHVS and CDR2 FNYEAQ. The CDR3 totals 11 residues. DNA for the CDR3: TGTGCCAGCAGCCTACAAGAGACCCAGTACTTC. Protein: CASSLQETQYF. The full variable domain, with the rest looked up from reference TRBV7-6 and TRBJ2-5, is GAGVSQSPRYKVTKRGQDVALRCDPISGHVSLYWYRQALGQGPEFLTYFNYEAQQDKSGLPNDRFSAERPEGSISTLTIQRTEQRDSAMYRCASSLQETQYFGPGTRLLVL.

The V and J genes are TRBV9 and TRBJ2-3; 10 nucleotides match TRBD2. CDR1 and CDR2 from the germline V gene are SGDLS and YYNGEE. This CDR3 spans 15 amino acids. V gave up 6 bases and J gave up 6 bases; unmatched junction bases: 10. The CDR3 coding sequence is TGTGCCAGCACGGAGGGGCTAGCGGGGGTCGATACGCAGTATTTT. Translated, it gives CASTEGLAGVDTQYF. Supplemented by reference TRBV9 and TRBJ2-3, the full variable domain reads DSGVTQTPKHLITATGQRVTLRCSPRSGDLSVYWYQQSLDQGLQFLIQYYNGEERAKGNILERFSAQQFPDLHSELNLSSLELGDSALYFCASTEGLAGVDTQYFGPGTRLTVL.

This clone was counted a single time. Other DNA variants within this sample encode the same CDR3. This chain connects TRBV20-1 to TRBJ2-3; D uncertain. The V gene's germline CDR1 is DFQATT and CDR2 SNEGSKA (reference sequence). Trimming removed 3 bases at V and 6 bases at J, with 7 bases between. The CDR3 sequence is 11 residues long. The CDR3 spells CSASPLDTQYF. For the CDR3, the DNA is TGCAGTGCTAGCCCATTGGATACGCAGTATTTT.